This TCR beta chain came from a study of identical twins. Study conclusions and caveats: Models underestimated TCR alpha sharing (out-of-frame) in monozygotic twins.

Healthy Caucasians, and only they, were the donors. Unmatched junction bases numbered 10, after V lost 5 bases and J lost 3 bases. The CDR3 spans 15 residues. Germline V gene lookup returns CDR1 DFQATT and CDR2 SNEGSKA (reference sequence). As to this clonotype: Its antigen remains unidentified.

It was template switching that added a universal primer site, and there were unique molecular identifiers on the cDNA. TCRdb used MiXCR to reprocess the 5' RACE reads, holding one entry per CDR3 protein. This table holds 600,000 to 700,000 distinct CDR3 sequences, 21% found once. These sequences were also reported in another study, on T cells expressing NK-cell markers. From that second work: Underlying the TCR beta repertoires were sorted CD3+CD56+NKG2C+, CD3+CD56+NKG2C- and CD3+CD56-NKG2C+ T cells.

Sequencing was done on a sample of PBMCs. The TCR comes from a young woman in good health. This sequence joins TRBV20-1 and TRBJ1-5, with 7 bases fitting TRBD1. CDR3 sequence reads: CSAHRQGGPNQPQHF. The DNA for the CDR3 is TGCAGTGCTCATAGACAGGGAGGTCCCAATCAGCCCCAGCATTTT.